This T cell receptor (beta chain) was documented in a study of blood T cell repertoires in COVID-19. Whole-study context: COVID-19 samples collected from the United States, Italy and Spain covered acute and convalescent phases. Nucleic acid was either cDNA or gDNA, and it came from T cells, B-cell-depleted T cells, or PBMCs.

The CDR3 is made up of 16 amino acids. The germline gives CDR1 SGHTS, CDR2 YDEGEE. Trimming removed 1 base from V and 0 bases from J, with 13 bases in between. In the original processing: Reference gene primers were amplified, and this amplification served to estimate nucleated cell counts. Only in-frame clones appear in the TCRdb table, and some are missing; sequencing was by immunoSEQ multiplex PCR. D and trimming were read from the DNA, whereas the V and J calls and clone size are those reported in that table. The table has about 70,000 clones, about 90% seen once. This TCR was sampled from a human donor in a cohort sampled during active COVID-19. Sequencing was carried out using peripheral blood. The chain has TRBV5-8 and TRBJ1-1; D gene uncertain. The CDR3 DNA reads TGTGCCAGCAGCTTGTTGGGCGAGGGCATGAACACTGAAGCTTTCTTT. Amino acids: CASSLLGEGMNTEAFF.